Each of the 2 T cell receptor beta chains below was sequenced from the same sample in a study of human T cells and chemical hapten exposure. The sample's time point: patch test 1, 2 weeks after DPC sensitization. Treatment denoted: therapeutic diphenylcyclopropenone sensitization with weekly scalp DPC. Using its own MiXCR run on the RACE reads, TCRdb lists one record per CDR3 protein. The sample contains 75,000 to 100,000 distinct CDR3 sequences, 9.5% to 15% of which appear only once. The specimen was whole blood, collected in connection with sensitization to the hapten diphenylcyclopropenone (DPC). The source of these receptors is a woman aged 40 to 55 with alopecia areata. Some clones in this sample may be carry-over from other donors' samples.

V gene TRBV6-5 combines with J gene TRBJ1-2; tentative D call: TRBD1 (6 bases). This CDR3 has 14 amino acids. The ends were cut back, 5 bases at V and 2 bases at J, with 12 bases in the middle. CDR1 is MNHEY and CDR2 is SVGAGI in the germline V gene. CDR3 loop: CASSRSTGNYGYTF. The CDR3 DNA sequence: TGTGCCAGCAGTAGATCAACAGGGAACTATGGCTACACCTTC.

This clonotype was observed many times. The J gene is TRBJ2-5, the V gene TRBV20-1; TRBD2 is a possible D gene (6 bases). V was trimmed by 8 bases and J by 2 bases, leaving 12 bases between them. Per the germline V gene, CDR1 is DFQATT and CDR2 is SNEGSKA (reference sequence). The CDR3 spans 12 residues. The CDR3 region has the DNA TGCAGTTCCGCGGGGTTGCAAGAGACCCAGTACTTC. It codes for CSSAGLQETQYF.